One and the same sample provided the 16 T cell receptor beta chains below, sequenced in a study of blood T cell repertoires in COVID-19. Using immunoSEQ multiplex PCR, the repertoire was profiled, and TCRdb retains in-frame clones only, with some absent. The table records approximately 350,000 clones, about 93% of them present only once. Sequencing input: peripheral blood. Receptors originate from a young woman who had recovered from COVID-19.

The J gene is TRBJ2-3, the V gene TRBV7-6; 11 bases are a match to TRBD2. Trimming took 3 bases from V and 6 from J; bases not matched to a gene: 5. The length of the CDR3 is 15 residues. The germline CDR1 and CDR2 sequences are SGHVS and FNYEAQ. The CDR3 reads CASSFSGRASDTQYF. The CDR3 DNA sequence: TGTGCCAGCAGCTTTAGCGGGAGGGCCAGCGATACGCAGTATTTT.

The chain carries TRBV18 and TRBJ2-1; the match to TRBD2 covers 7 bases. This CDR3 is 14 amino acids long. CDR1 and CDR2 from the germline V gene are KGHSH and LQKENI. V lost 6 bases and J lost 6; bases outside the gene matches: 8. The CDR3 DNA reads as TGTGCCAGCTCTCGCCTGACTAGCAGCAATGAGCAGTTCTTC. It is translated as CASSRLTSSNEQFF.

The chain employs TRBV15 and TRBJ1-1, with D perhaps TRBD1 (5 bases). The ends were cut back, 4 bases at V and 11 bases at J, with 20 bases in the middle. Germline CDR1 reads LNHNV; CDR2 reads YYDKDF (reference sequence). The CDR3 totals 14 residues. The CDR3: CATSTLSGGLSAFF. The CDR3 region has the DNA TGTGCCACCAGCACCCTGAGCGGGGGTTTGAGTGCTTTCTTT.

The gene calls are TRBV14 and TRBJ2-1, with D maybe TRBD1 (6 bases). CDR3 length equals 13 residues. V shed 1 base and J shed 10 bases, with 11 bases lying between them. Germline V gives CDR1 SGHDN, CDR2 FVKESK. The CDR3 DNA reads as TGTGCCAGCAGCCAAGTGATAAGGGGGGAGCAGTTCTTC. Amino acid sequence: CASSQVIRGEQFF.

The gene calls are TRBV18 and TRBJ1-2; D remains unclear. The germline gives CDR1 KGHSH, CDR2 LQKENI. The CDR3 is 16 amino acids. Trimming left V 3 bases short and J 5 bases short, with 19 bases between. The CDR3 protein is CASSPGPREGSYGYTF. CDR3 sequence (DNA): TGTGCCAGCTCACCCGGGCCTCGAGAGGGATCTTATGGCTACACCTTC.

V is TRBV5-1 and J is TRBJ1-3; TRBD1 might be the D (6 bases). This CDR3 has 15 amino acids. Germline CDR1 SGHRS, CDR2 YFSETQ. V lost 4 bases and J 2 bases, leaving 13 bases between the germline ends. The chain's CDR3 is CASSEGQMAGNTIYF. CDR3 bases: TGCGCCAGCAGCGAAGGACAGATGGCTGGAAACACCATATATTTT.

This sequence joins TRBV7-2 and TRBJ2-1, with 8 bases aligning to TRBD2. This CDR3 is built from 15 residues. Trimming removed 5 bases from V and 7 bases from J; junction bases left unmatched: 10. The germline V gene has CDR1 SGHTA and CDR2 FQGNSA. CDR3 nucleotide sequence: TGTGCCAGCAGCGCCCGAACGGGAGGGTTAAATGAGCAGTTCTTC. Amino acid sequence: CASSARTGGLNEQFF. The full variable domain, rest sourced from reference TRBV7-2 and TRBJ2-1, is GAGVSQSPSNKVTEKGKDVELRCDPISGHTALYWYRQSLGQGLEFLIYFQGNSAPDKSGLPSDRFSAERTGGSVSTLTIQRTQQEDSAVYLCASSARTGGLNEQFFGPGTRLTVL.

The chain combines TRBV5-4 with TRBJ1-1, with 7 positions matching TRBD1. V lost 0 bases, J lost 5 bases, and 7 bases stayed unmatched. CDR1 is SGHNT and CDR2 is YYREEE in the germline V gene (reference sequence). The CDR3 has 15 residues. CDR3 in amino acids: CASSLGTGVLTEAFF. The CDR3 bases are TGTGCCAGCAGCTTGGGCACAGGGGTTTTGACTGAAGCTTTCTTT.

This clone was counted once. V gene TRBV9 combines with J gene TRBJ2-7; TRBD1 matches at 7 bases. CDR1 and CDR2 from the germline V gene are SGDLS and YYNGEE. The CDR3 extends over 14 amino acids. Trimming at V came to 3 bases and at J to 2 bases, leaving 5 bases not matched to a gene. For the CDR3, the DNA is TGTGCCAGCAGCGAAGGGGACAGTCCCTACGAGCAGTACGTC. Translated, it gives CASSEGDSPYEQYV.

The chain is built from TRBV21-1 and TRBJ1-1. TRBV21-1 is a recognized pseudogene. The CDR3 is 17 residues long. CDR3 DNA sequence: TGTGCCAGCAGCATTATGGGGGGGATTAATAGGGGCACTGAAGCTTTCTTT. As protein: CASSIMGGINRGTEAFF.

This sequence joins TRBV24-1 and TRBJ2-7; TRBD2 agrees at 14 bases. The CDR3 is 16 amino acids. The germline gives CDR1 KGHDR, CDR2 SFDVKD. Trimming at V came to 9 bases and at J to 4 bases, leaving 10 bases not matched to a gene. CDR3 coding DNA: TGTGCCACCGGAGAGATGGGACTAGCGGGAGAGTACGAGCAGTACGTC. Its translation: CATGEMGLAGEYEQYV.

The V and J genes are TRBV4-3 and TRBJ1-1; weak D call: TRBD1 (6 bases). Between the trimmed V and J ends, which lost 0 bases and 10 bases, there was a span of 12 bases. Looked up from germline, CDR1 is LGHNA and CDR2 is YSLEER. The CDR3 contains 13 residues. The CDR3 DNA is TGCGCCAGCAGCCAAGAGACAGGATTGAGAGCTTTCTTT. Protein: CASSQETGLRAFF.

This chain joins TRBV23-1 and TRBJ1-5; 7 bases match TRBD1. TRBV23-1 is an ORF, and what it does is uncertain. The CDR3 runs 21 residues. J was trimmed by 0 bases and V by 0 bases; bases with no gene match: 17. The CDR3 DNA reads TGCGCCAGCAGTCAATCGTACCCTGACCCCGGGACAGTATATAGCAATCAGCCCCAGCATTTT. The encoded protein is CASSQSYPDPGTVYSNQPQHF.

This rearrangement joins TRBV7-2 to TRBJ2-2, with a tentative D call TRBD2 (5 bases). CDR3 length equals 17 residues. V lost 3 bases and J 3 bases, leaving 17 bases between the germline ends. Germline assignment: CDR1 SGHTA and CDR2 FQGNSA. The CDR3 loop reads CASSFPGSRRYTGELFF. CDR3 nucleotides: TGTGCCAGCAGCTTTCCCGGGTCGCGGAGGTACACCGGGGAGCTGTTTTTT.

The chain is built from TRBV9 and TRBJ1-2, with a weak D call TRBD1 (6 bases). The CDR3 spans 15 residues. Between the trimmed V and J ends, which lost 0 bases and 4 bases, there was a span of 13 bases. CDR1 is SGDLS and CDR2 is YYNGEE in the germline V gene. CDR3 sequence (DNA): TGTGCCAGCAGCGTAGAAGGGGGAGTGGGCTATGGCTACACCTTC. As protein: CASSVEGGVGYGYTF.

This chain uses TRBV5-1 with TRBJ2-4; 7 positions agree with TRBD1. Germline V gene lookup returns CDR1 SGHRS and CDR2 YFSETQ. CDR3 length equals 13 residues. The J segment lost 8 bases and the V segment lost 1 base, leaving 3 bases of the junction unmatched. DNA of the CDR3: TGCGCCAGCAGCTTGAACAGGGGCCACATTCAGTACTTC. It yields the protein CASSLNRGHIQYF.